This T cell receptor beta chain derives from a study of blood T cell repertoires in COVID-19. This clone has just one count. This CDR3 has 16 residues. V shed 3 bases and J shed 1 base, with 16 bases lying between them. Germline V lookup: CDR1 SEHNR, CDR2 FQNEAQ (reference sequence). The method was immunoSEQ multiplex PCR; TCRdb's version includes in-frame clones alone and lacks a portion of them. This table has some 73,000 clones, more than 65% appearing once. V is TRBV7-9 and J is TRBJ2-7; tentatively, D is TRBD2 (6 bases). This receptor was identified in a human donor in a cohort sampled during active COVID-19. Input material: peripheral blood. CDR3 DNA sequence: TGTGCCAGCAGCTTCCCCGGCACGGGGGTTTCCTACGAGCAGTACTTC. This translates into CASSFPGTGVSYEQYF.